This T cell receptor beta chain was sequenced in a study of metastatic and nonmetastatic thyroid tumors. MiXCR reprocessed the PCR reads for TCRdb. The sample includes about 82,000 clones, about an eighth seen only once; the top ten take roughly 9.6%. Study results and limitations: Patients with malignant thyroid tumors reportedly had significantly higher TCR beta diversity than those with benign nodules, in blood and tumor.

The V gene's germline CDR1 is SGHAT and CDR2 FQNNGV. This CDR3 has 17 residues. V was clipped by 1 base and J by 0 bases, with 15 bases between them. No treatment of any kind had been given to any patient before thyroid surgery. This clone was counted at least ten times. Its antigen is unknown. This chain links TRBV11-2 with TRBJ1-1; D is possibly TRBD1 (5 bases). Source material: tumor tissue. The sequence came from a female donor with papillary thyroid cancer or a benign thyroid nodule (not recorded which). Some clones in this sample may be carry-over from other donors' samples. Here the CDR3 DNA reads TGTGCCAGCAGCTTAGGGGACGTACGAGACTTGAACACTGAAGCTTTCTTT. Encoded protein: CASSLGDVRDLNTEAFF.